This T cell receptor beta chain was observed in a study of identical twins (dated by TCRdb to the mid-2010s). Describing the broader study: To test whether fetal clonotypes persist, the study used deep sequencing on TCR alpha and beta repertoires from monozygotic twins, unrelated adults of various ages, and cord blood. To rule out contamination, replicate twin experiments were performed at different times with different library preparation protocols. What the work shows at the level of the full study, not this receptor alone: Zero-insertion analyses could be partly confounded by invariant T cells such as MAIT and iNKT, though diverse VJ usage argued against such confounding for most clonotypes. Recombination models systematically underestimated out-of-frame TCR alpha sharing in monozygotic twins but agreed with sharing between unrelated individuals. Because the same donors could not be followed over many years, the conclusions depended on cross-sectional statistical analysis. Out-of-frame TCR alpha sequences shared between twins showed an excess of low generation-probability sequences compared with coincidental sharing between unrelated individuals. Abundant cord blood beta clonotypes had fewer insertions, young adult naive repertoires showed a similar but weaker trend, and memory repertoires showed no such trend. A weaker excess of twin sharing was found in beta out-of-frame sequences because the signal-to-noise ratio was lowered by fewer shared sequences.

Worth noting for this clonotype: What antigen it recognizes has not been identified. Per-base qualities were not stored, and no clone one base away is much larger.

The library was prepared using 5' RACE. Sequencing instrument: Illumina HiSeq 2000. Template switching introduced a universal primer binding site; the final cDNA contained a unique molecular identifier, enabling accurate counting of TCR cDNA molecules. First-strand cDNA for TCR alpha and beta chains was synthesized from specific primers in the conserved constant-segment region. Each cDNA library was double barcoded, with a SMART-Mk sample barcode plus Illumina barcodes, to control for contamination. TruSeq adapter sequences, together with Illumina sample barcodes, were added in two successive PCR steps. TCR alpha and beta cDNA libraries were sequenced on the Illumina HiSeq platform with custom primers. Regarding the original processing steps: MiGEC was used to process raw reads and extract unique molecular identifiers, and MiXCR was used to find CDR3 positions. For each individual, recombination models were inferred using an EM algorithm with the repgenHMM and IGoR tools. The analysis of shared clonotypes was done with the tcR package in R, with sharing normalized by the product of cloneset sizes. Out-of-frame nonproductive sequences were analyzed to study raw recombination free of thymic and clonal selection effects. The public reads were reanalyzed by TCRdb: fastp trimming at Q25, MiXCR alignment, in-frame beta chains only. All rows with the same CDR3 protein become a single entry with the most common DNA and genes. The V and J calls were determined by TCRdb, not by the authors. Recorded for this sample are 540,000 or so distinct CDR3 sequences; around 24% of them occurred a single time. The ten largest clones take up around 0.48% of the sample.

Trimmed from V: 6 bases; trimmed from J: 3 bases; junction bases lacking a gene match: 5. CDR1 and CDR2 (SQVTM, ANQGSEA) derive from the germline V gene. Counted from cysteine to phenylalanine, this CDR3 has 13 amino acids. Just the 39-base CDR3 DNA is kept, in frame starting at base 1. Every donor was a healthy Caucasian. Three pairs of female monozygotic twins, all aged 18 to 29 years, were included in the twin cohort. CD4+ and CD8+ T cell populations were isolated with positive isolation kits from Invitrogen. This sample was also put to use in a study of yellow fever vaccine responses in identical twins. Per the second study: The T cell response to vaccination in identical twins was reported by the authors to appear partly convergent and partly personalized. In the study, vaccine-responding T cell clones were precisely tracked in identical twins.

The sequence joins TRBV29-1 to TRBJ2-7; 10 central nucleotides agree with TRBD2. Sequenced sample: CD4+ T cells sorted from blood. The clonotype was recovered from a woman younger than 35 in good health. The CDR3 loop reads CSVLLAGSYEQYF. The nucleotide sequence is given as TGCAGCGTATTACTAGCGGGGAGCTACGAGCAGTACTTC.